This T cell receptor (beta chain) was identified during a study of long-term antiretroviral therapy in people with HIV. Study summary: The earliest samples came from an era when ART typically awaited falling CD4 counts. Findings of the study overall: The ART regimens used between about 2004 and 2018 may be less effective than current ones.

Germline V lookup: CDR1 SGHTA, CDR2 FQGNSA. CDR3 length equals 13 residues. With 1 base removed from V and 6 bases from J, the gap between germline ends came to 7 bases. This clone was seen just once. Its antigen is unidentified. immunoSEQ v3.0 was run at survey level. Measured with immunoSEQ multiplex PCR; TCRdb has only the in-frame clones, and not every one. The sample shows some 31,000 clones, nearly 90% of them seen only once. The chain couples TRBV7-2 to TRBJ1-5; tentatively, D is TRBD1 (5 bases). The sequence was obtained from a man younger than 35 with HIV. The sample consisted of unsorted PBMCs, taken 1.1 years after starting antiretroviral therapy. Here the CDR3 reads CASSLVRGQPQHF. DNA for the CDR3: TGTGCCAGCAGCTTAGTTAGGGGTCAGCCCCAGCATTTT.